This record concerns one T cell receptor beta chain sequence. The record originates from a study of chemoradiotherapy in HPV16-positive cancers. Generated by immunoSEQ multiplex PCR, the TCRdb table keeps only in-frame clones and is missing some. The sample has 25,000 to 35,000 clones, more than 75% seen once. V lost 2 bases and J lost 8; bases outside the gene matches: 4. This CDR3 has 13 amino acids. Germline CDR1 SGHRS, CDR2 YFSETQ. The material sequenced was blood, taken from a patient who underwent chemoradiotherapy. This chain links TRBV5-1 with TRBJ1-2; 9 nucleotides agree with TRBD1. This TCR was recovered from a human donor with HPV-associated anogenital cancer. CDR3 nucleotides: TGCGCCAGCAGCTTAGAACAGGGGGCCGGCTACACCTTC. Translating gives CASSLEQGAGYTF.